Listed below are T cell receptor beta chains from one sample, sequenced in a study of Ad26.COV2.S vaccination and SARS-CoV-2 variants. The method was immunoSEQ multiplex PCR; TCRdb's version includes in-frame clones alone and lacks a portion of them. The sample has about 350,000 clones, 87% seen once; the top ten hold roughly 3.6%. The material was peripheral blood, obtained in a trial of Ad26.COV2.S vaccine versus placebo. The receptors originated from a person between 18 and 59 years old who received the Ad26.COV2.S COVID-19 vaccine or a placebo. Each CDR3 is given with its conserved first and last residue. Each record gives: CDR3 protein, CDR3 DNA, clone size, J gene, D gene, V gene. A D gene is named only where the DNA matches it firmly. Where a row states a size, it is once, few, many or the class of an expanded clone; other rows omit it.

CASRGGQGSYEQFF | TGTGCCAGCAGGGGAGGACAGGGTAGTTATGAGCAGTTCTTC | . | TRBJ2-1 | TRBD1 | TRBV6-5
CSAAVAGYTF | TGCAGTGCTGCGGTGGCTGGCTACACCTTC | . | TRBJ1-2 | . | TRBV20-1
CASSRDRGLNSPLHF | TGCGCCAGCAGTCGGGACAGGGGACTAAATTCACCCCTCCACTTT | . | TRBJ1-6 | TRBD1 | TRBV5-1
CASSPGRTYGYTF | TGTGCCAGCAGCCCGGGACGGACCTATGGCTACACCTTC | . | TRBJ1-2 | . | TRBV5-6
CASSEFGTGAQPQHF | TGTGCCAGCAGTGAATTCGGGACAGGGGCCCAGCCCCAGCATTTT | . | TRBJ1-5 | TRBD1 | TRBV2
CASSERGQGYGYTF | TGTGCCAGTTCTGAAAGGGGGCAGGGCTATGGCTACACCTTC | . | TRBJ1-2 | TRBD1 | TRBV19
CASSQGRGGGYTF | TGTGCCAGCAGCCAAGGAAGAGGGGGCGGCTACACCTTC | . | TRBJ1-2 | TRBD1 | TRBV3-1/TRBV3-2
CASSPARGGSSNQPQHF | TGTGCCAGCAGCCCTGCGCGGGGGGGGTCGAGCAATCAGCCCCAGCATTTT | . | TRBJ1-5 | . | TRBV4-2
CASSFEASWGEKLFF | TGTGCCAGCAGCTTCGAGGCGTCTTGGGGGGAAAAACTGTTTTTT | . | TRBJ1-4 | . | TRBV7-6
CAISVAMNTEAFF | TGTGCCATCAGTGTGGCCATGAACACTGAAGCTTTCTTT | . | TRBJ1-1 | . | TRBV10-3
CASTPARGLKTDTQYF | TGTGCCAGCACCCCGGCTAGGGGACTAAAGACAGATACGCAGTATTTT | . | TRBJ2-3 | TRBD2 | TRBV27
CASSEGQNSNQPQHF | TGTGCCAGCAGTGAGGGACAGAATAGCAATCAGCCCCAGCATTTT | once | TRBJ1-5 | TRBD1 | TRBV6-1
CAWSDMNTEAFF | TGTGCCTGGAGTGATATGAACACTGAAGCTTTCTTT | . | TRBJ1-1 | . | TRBV30
CASSGGASSYEQYF | TGTGCCAGCTCAGGGGGGGCGAGCTCCTACGAGCAGTACTTC | . | TRBJ2-7 | . | TRBV7-9
CAWSGDSYYGYTF | TGTGCCTGGAGCGGGGACAGCTACTATGGCTACACCTTC | . | TRBJ1-2 | TRBD1 | TRBV30
CASSPPNQPQHF | TGTGCCAGCAGCCCCCCTAATCAGCCCCAGCATTTT | once | TRBJ1-5 | . | TRBV7-2
CASSLSSNEQFF | TGCGCCAGCAGCCTCAGCTCCAATGAGCAGTTCTTC | . | TRBJ2-1 | . | TRBV4-1
CASSLGQGDTGELFF | TGCGCCAGCAGCTTGGGTCAGGGGGACACCGGGGAGCTGTTTTTT | . | TRBJ2-2 | TRBD1 | TRBV5-1
CASSEGGTGPRYEQYF | TGTGCCAGCAGTGAAGGGGGGACAGGGCCGAGGTACGAGCAGTACTTC | . | TRBJ2-7 | TRBD1 | TRBV2
CASSDYGGTNYEQYF | TGTGCCAGCAGTGATTACGGGGGCACTAATTACGAGCAGTACTTC | . | TRBJ2-7 | . | TRBV6-1
CASSLGGMNTEAFF | TGCGCCAGCAGCCTGGGGGGGATGAACACTGAAGCTTTCTTT | few | TRBJ1-1 | . | TRBV5-1
CASSPRTRPAGELFF | TGTGCCAGCAGCCCCCGGACTAGACCTGCCGGGGAGCTGTTTTTT | few | TRBJ2-2 | TRBD2 | TRBV3-1/TRBV3-2
CASSQESWGTDTQYF | TGTGCCAGCAGCCAAGAATCCTGGGGCACAGATACGCAGTATTTT | . | TRBJ2-3 | . | TRBV4-2
CASSLALGGRNSPLHF | TGTGCCAGCAGCTTAGCGCTGGGGGGGAGGAATTCACCCCTCCACTTT | once | TRBJ1-6 | . | TRBV7-6
CASSYKGGMNTEAFF | TGTGCCAGCAGCTATAAGGGGGGGATGAACACTGAAGCTTTCTTT | . | TRBJ1-1 | . | TRBV4-2